This T cell receptor beta chain is from a study of T cell responses to AZD1222 COVID-19 vaccine. The CDR3 runs 12 residues. Germline V gene lookup returns CDR1 MDHEN and CDR2 SYDVKM. Trimming took off 1 base at V and 8 bases at J, with 8 bases between the two ends. Assay used: immunoSEQ multiplex PCR; TCRdb lists only in-frame clones, some missing. The sample shows over 110,000 clones, roughly 93% of them seen only once. This sequence joins TRBV28 and TRBJ1-2; D gene uncertain. The TCR sequence derives from an adult who received the AZD1222 COVID-19 vaccine. The sequences come from peripheral blood, collected 28 days after the second AZD1222 dose. CDR3 in DNA: TGTGCCAGCAGTTTATTAACCCAGGGCTACACCTTC. Translating it yields CASSLLTQGYTF.